This TCR beta chain stems from a study of beta chain features in type 1 diabetes. At the level of the study: Examined across all samples were around 110,000,000 sorted cells.

Study observations and caveats: A definitive answer on HLA type influencing TCRB rearrangement was not reached here.

Expressed TCRB transcripts got sequenced, as all isolated RNA was reverse transcribed. The repertoire was sequenced with immunoSEQ multiplex PCR; TCRdb's copy has only in-frame clones and lacks some. This sample has under 200,000 clones, with 7.5% to 9.5% found just once. This clone showed up just a few times. Its target is not known. The CDR3 contains 12 residues. The germline CDR1 and CDR2 sequences are ENHRY and SYGVKD. V was shortened by 4 bases and J by 7 bases, with 10 bases between the two germline ends. The material sequenced was central memory CD4+ T cells from blood. This TCR was sampled from a young woman in good health. The chain joins TRBV10-3 to TRBJ1-1; D is perhaps TRBD1 (6 bases). The DNA of the CDR3 is TGTGCCATCAGTGCCGGACAGATTGAAGCTTTCTTT. Residues: CAISAGQIEAFF.